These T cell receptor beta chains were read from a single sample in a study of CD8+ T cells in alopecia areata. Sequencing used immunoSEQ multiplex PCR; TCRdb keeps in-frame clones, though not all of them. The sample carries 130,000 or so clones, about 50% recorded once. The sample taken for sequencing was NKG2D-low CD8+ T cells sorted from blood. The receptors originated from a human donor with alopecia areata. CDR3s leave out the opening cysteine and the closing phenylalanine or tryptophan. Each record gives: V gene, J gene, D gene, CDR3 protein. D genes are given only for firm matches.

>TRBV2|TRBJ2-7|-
ASSEALGGEQY
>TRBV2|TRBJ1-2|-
ASRSPDRDYGYT
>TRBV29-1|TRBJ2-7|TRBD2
SVDRGDAYEQY
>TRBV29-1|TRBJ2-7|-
SVKRGYEQY
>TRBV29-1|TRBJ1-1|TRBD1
QGQRNTEAF
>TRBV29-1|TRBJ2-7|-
SVEDLGTVYEQY
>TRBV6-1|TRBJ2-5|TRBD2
ASSEVAGGLVETQY
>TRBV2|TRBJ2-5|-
ASAGQETQY
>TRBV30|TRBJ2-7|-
AWRTPWGTSYEQY
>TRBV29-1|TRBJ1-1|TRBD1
SAGQALMNTEAF
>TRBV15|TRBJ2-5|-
ATSREGQETQY
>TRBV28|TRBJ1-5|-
ASTPRQYNQPQH
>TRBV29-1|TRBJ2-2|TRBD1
SAAGTGVVGELF
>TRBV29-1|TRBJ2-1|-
SVTPPNEQF
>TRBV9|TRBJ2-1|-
ASSAGGGGGEQF
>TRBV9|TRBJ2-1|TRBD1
ASSVGTGFNNEQF
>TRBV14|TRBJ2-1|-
ASSQLGYNEQF
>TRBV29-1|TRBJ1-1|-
SAINTEAF
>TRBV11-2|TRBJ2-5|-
ASSLGETQY
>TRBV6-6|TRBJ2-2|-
ASSGRGAAGELF
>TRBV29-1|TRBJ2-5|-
SALGDALSVETQY
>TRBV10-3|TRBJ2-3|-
APPERPKGDTQY
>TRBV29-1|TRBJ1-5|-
SALLDSNQPQH
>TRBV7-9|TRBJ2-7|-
ASSSIYSEQY
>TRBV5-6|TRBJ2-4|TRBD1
ASSGGQGRNIQY
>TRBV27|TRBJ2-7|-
ASSFAQGRYEQY
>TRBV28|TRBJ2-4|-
ASRELLAKNIQY